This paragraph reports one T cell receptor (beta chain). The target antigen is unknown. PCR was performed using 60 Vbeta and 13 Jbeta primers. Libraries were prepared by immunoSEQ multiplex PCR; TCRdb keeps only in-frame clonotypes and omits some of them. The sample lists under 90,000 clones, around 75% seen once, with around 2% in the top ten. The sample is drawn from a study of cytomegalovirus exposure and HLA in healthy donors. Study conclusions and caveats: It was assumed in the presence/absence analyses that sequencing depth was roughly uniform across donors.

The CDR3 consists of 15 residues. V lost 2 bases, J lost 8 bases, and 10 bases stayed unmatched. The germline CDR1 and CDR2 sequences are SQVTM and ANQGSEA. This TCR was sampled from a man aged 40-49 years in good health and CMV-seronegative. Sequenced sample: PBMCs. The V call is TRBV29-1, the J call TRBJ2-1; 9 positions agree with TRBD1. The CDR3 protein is CSVEWSGQGRDEQFF. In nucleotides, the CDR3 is TGCAGCGTTGAATGGTCGGGACAGGGAAGGGATGAGCAGTTCTTC.